This entry lists 31 T cell receptor beta chains sequenced from one sample in a study of shared clonotypes between healthy human individuals. TCRdb's table, derived via immunoSEQ multiplex PCR, lists solely in-frame clones and lacks some. The sample holds some 2 million clones, about 95% seen once. Naive CD8 populations comprised CD45RO-negative cells positively selected for CCR7, excluding terminally differentiated effector memory CD45RA+ cells. Sequenced sample: naive CD8+ T cells sorted from blood. The origin of the receptors is a man aged 18 to 29 in good health.

This clone was detected once. V and J are TRBV14 and TRBJ2-3; TRBD2 matches at 9 bases. CDR3 length: 17 amino acids. Germline CDR1 SGHDN, CDR2 FVKESK. V lost 2 bases and J lost 4; bases outside the gene matches: 10. CDR3 sequence reads: CASSQILSGSWADTQYF. In nucleotides, the CDR3 is TGTGCCAGCAGCCAAATCCTTAGCGGGAGCTGGGCAGATACGCAGTATTTT. The variable domain in full, completed from reference TRBV14 and TRBJ2-3, reads EAGVTQFPSHSVIEKGQTVTLRCDPISGHDNLYWYRRVMGKEIKFLLHFVKESKQDESGMPNNRFLAERTGGTYSTLKVQPAELEDSGVYFCASSQILSGSWADTQYFGPGTRLTVL.

A single count supports this clone. The gene calls are TRBV6-6 and TRBJ2-4, with 9 nucleotides matching TRBD2. This CDR3 is 13 amino acids long. Unmatched junction bases numbered 4, after V lost 5 bases and J lost 8 bases. The germline V gene encodes CDR1 MNHNY and CDR2 SVGAGI (reference sequence). This CDR3 reads CASSRTSEDIQYF. DNA of the CDR3: TGTGCCAGCAGTCGGACTAGCGAGGACATTCAGTACTTC.

The chain is built from TRBV9 and TRBJ2-1, with D possibly TRBD2 on 6 matching bases. The CDR3 has 13 residues. Trimming cost V 4 bases and J 5 bases, with 10 bases left between them. Germline V gene lookup returns CDR1 SGDLS and CDR2 YYNGEE. This CDR3 reads CASSPGEDNEQFF. DNA for the CDR3: TGTGCCAGCAGCCCCGGGGAGGACAATGAGCAGTTCTTC.

A note on this clone: The sample holds other DNA sequences that translate to the same CDR3. This chain links TRBV6-5 with TRBJ2-1; D is possibly TRBD2 (6 bases). The CDR3 contains 16 residues. V lost 0 bases, J lost 4 bases, and 13 bases lay in between. Germline V CDR1 and CDR2: MNHEY, SVGAGI. CDR3 sequence: CASSYSTGEAYNEQFF. As DNA, the CDR3 is TGTGCCAGCAGTTACTCAACTGGGGAGGCTTACAATGAGCAGTTCTTC.

The V and J genes are TRBV5-6 and TRBJ2-7; TRBD1 is a possible D gene (6 bases). V gave up 3 bases and J gave up 5 bases, with 15 bases separating them. The CDR3 runs 14 residues. Germline CDR1 and CDR2: SGHDT and YYEEEE. The CDR3 region has the DNA TGTGCCAGCAGCTACTCCAGGGGCATCCACGAGCAGTACTTC. This encodes CASSYSRGIHEQYF.

The table lists this clone with a count of one. The gene calls are TRBV7-9 and TRBJ2-1; D is unresolved. Trimming removed 3 bases from V and 2 bases from J, with 11 bases in between. CDR1 and CDR2 from the germline V gene are SEHNR and FQNEAQ (reference sequence). The CDR3 contains 15 residues. CDR3 loop: CASSFEEKPYNEQFF. CDR3 bases: TGTGCCAGCAGCTTTGAGGAGAAACCCTACAATGAGCAGTTCTTC.

This chain links TRBV9 with TRBJ1-5; D not resolved. The CDR3 sequence is 15 residues long. Germline assignment: CDR1 SGDLS and CDR2 YYNGEE. Trimming shortened V by 4 bases and J by 1 base, and 12 bases separated the two germline ends. The CDR3 DNA reads TGTGCCAGCAGCCCTGGAGGGTTGAGCAATCAGCCCCAGCATTTT. It codes for CASSPGGLSNQPQHF.

This rearrangement joins TRBV10-3 to TRBJ2-7, with 9 bases that match TRBD1. Losses at the gene ends were 10 bases for V and 3 bases for J; bases not matched to a gene: 7. Germline CDR1 ENHRY, CDR2 SYGVKD. CDR3 length: 13 residues. The DNA for the CDR3 is TGTGCCACGCTACAGGGGGCTCTCTACGAGCAGTACTTC. This codes for CATLQGALYEQYF.

V gene TRBV7-8 combines with J gene TRBJ2-1; possibly TRBD2 for D (5 bases). Looked up from germline, CDR1 is SGHVS and CDR2 is FQNEAQ. V was clipped by 0 bases and J by 1 base, with 10 bases between them. This CDR3 has 16 amino acids. CDR3 residues: CASSLAVGESYNEQFF. CDR3 coding DNA: TGTGCCAGCAGCTTAGCGGTCGGGGAATCCTACAATGAGCAGTTCTTC.

The V call is TRBV27, the J call TRBJ1-5, with TRBD1 identical over 9 bases. From germline, CDR1 is MNHEY and CDR2 SMNVEV (reference sequence). The CDR3 sequence is 17 residues long. V lost 2 bases and J lost 4; bases outside the gene matches: 9. The CDR3 DNA reads as TGTGCCAGCAGTTTAATTTACCCGGGACAGGGTAATCAGCCCCAGCATTTT. Translating it yields CASSLIYPGQGNQPQHF.

The CDR3, as DNA: TGTGCCAGCAGCCCACGAGACAGGGGAATTCGTGAAAAACTGTTTTTT. This translates into CASSPRDRGIREKLFF. The genes are TRBV13 and TRBJ1-4; the match to TRBD1 covers 8 bases. The CDR3 is made up of 16 amino acids. V was clipped by 5 bases and J by 7 bases; unmatched bases: 12. Germline V CDR1 and CDR2: PRHDT, FYEKMQ (reference sequence).

Concerning this clone: The same CDR3 is also encoded by other DNA sequences in this sample. The V and J genes are TRBV4-1 and TRBJ2-7, with D hard to call. Germline CDR1 and CDR2: MGHRA and YSYEKL. V gave up 3 bases and J gave up 0 bases, with 12 bases separating them. CDR3 length equals 15 residues. In nucleotides, the CDR3 is TGCGCCAGCAGCCAGGTGTCCTCGAGCTCCTACGAGCAGTACTTC. Its protein product is CASSQVSSSSYEQYF.

V and J are TRBV7-9 and TRBJ2-2, with no clear D. V gave up 11 bases and J gave up 1 base, with 11 bases separating them. In germline, CDR1 is SEHNR, CDR2 FQNEAQ (reference sequence). This CDR3 spans 13 amino acids. CDR3 protein: CAPGYMNTGELFF. The CDR3 DNA follows: TGTGCCCCGGGCTACATGAACACCGGGGAGCTGTTTTTT. Full variable domain (rest looked up from reference TRBV7-9 and TRBJ2-2): DTGVSQNPRHKITKRGQNVTFRCDPISEHNRLYWYRQTLGQGPEFLTYFQNEAQLEKSRLLSDRFSAERPKGSFSTLEIQRTEQGDSAMYLCAPGYMNTGELFFGEGSRLTVL.

This clone came up once. V and J are TRBV9 and TRBJ2-7, with 7 nucleotides matching TRBD1. From germline, CDR1 is SGDLS and CDR2 YYNGEE. The CDR3 has 16 residues. V shed 4 bases and J 3 bases; nucleotides not matched to a gene: 13. CDR3 residues: CASSMENRGEGYEQYF. The CDR3 region has the DNA TGTGCCAGCAGCATGGAAAACAGGGGAGAGGGCTACGAGCAGTACTTC.

V and J are TRBV5-6 and TRBJ2-7; 8 bases are a match to TRBD1. Germline values: CDR1 SGHDT, CDR2 YYEEEE. V was pared by 3 bases and J by 3 bases, with 5 bases of the junction left unmatched. There are 14 residues in the CDR3. Here the CDR3 reads CASSSQGAVYEQYF. CDR3 in DNA: TGTGCCAGCAGCTCTCAGGGGGCGGTCTACGAGCAGTACTTC.

The CDR3 spells CASSLRLEGQPQHF. In DNA form, the CDR3 reads TGTGCCAGCAGCTTAAGGCTAGAGGGGCAGCCCCAGCATTTT. V gene TRBV7-2 combines with J gene TRBJ1-5, with D perhaps matching TRBD1 (5 bases). CDR1 is SGHTA, CDR2 FQGNSA, per germline. Trimming removed 2 bases from V and 7 bases from J, with 12 bases in between. The CDR3 totals 14 residues.

In this sample, this clone turned up a few times. One end of the junction varies from germline; a read error may be responsible. The chain recombines TRBV15 with TRBJ1-2; D not resolved. In germline, CDR1 is LNHNV, CDR2 YYDKDF (reference sequence). This CDR3 is 16 amino acids long. The CDR3 DNA sequence: TGTGCCACCAGCGGAGAGCGCCCAGCTTTTAACTATGGCTACACCTTC. The encoded protein is CATSGERPAFNYGYTF.

V usage is TRBV19 and J usage is TRBJ2-3; tentatively, D is TRBD2 (7 bases). Germline V gives CDR1 LNHDA, CDR2 SQIVND (reference sequence). Trimming removed 1 base at V and 1 base at J, with 9 bases between. CDR3 length: 15 amino acids. The CDR3 nucleotides read TGTGCCAGTAGTATAGTCGGGGGGCGCACAGATACGCAGTATTTT. It encodes CASSIVGGRTDTQYF.

The chain joins TRBV4-3 to TRBJ2-7; 8 positions match TRBD1. The ends lost 1 base at V and 2 bases at J; junction bases unmatched: 4. Looked up from germline, CDR1 is LGHNA and CDR2 is YSLEER. CDR3 size: 15 residues. The CDR3 loop reads CASSQGTGSPYEQYF. As DNA, the CDR3 is TGCGCCAGCAGCCAAGGGACAGGGAGCCCCTACGAGCAGTACTTC.

V gene TRBV2 combines with J gene TRBJ1-6; 9 bases fit TRBD1. The CDR3 contains 14 residues. From germline, CDR1 is SNHLY and CDR2 FYNNEI. Losses at the gene ends were 5 bases for V and 8 bases for J; bases not matched to a gene: 4. The CDR3 protein is CASSPGQGHSPLHF. The CDR3 coding sequence is TGTGCCAGCAGTCCGGGACAGGGCCATTCACCCCTCCACTTT.

The J gene is TRBJ1-1, the V gene TRBV4-1; 9 bases align to TRBD1. The CDR3 covers 15 residues. Germline assignment: CDR1 MGHRA and CDR2 YSYEKL. V was clipped by 4 bases and J by 7 bases; unmatched bases: 10. This chain's CDR3 is CASSRMGDRAIEAFF. The CDR3, as DNA: TGCGCCAGCAGCCGGATGGGGGACAGGGCCATTGAAGCTTTCTTT.

The rearrangement joins TRBV19 to TRBJ2-1; 9 bases agree with TRBD1. Germline CDR1 is LNHDA and CDR2 is SQIVND (reference sequence). This CDR3 has 15 residues. Trimming at V came to 1 base and at J to 7 bases, leaving 5 bases not matched to a gene. The CDR3 protein is CASSIGTGGVNEQFF. The CDR3 nucleotides are TGTGCCAGTAGTATAGGAACAGGGGGCGTGAATGAGCAGTTCTTC.

The chain links TRBV4-1 to TRBJ2-1; maybe TRBD1 (6 bases). Trimming took off 0 bases at V and 1 base at J, with 13 bases between the two ends. Germline V CDR1 and CDR2: MGHRA, YSYEKL. The CDR3 spans 17 residues. The CDR3 reads CASSQDSGELSYNEQFF. The CDR3 DNA reads as TGCGCCAGCAGCCAAGATTCAGGGGAATTGTCCTACAATGAGCAGTTCTTC.

The chain has TRBV9 and TRBJ2-2; D remains unclear. V was trimmed by 2 bases and J by 0 bases, leaving 14 bases between them. The CDR3 is 17 amino acids. Germline CDR1 and CDR2: SGDLS and YYNGEE. This CDR3 is CASSVDLKLANTGELFF. CDR3 nucleotide sequence: TGTGCCAGCAGCGTCGACCTGAAACTCGCGAACACCGGGGAGCTGTTTTTT. Full variable domain (rest looked up from reference TRBV9 and TRBJ2-2): DSGVTQTPKHLITATGQRVTLRCSPRSGDLSVYWYQQSLDQGLQFLIQYYNGEERAKGNILERFSAQQFPDLHSELNLSSLELGDSALYFCASSVDLKLANTGELFFGEGSRLTVL.

V and J are TRBV5-1 and TRBJ2-5; D is possibly TRBD1 (6 bases). CDR3 length: 16 amino acids. The germline gives CDR1 SGHRS, CDR2 YFSETQ. V was trimmed by 1 base and J by 2 bases, leaving 15 bases between them. Written as DNA, the CDR3 is TGCGCCAGCAGCTTGTTTGTCGGACAGCCTCAAGAGACCCAGTACTTC. Its protein product is CASSLFVGQPQETQYF.

The V gene is TRBV6-5, the J gene TRBJ2-4; tentatively, D is TRBD1 or TRBD2 (5 bases each). This CDR3 has 12 residues. Trimming pared 8 bases from V and 7 bases from J, leaving 12 bases between. CDR1 and CDR2 from the germline V gene are MNHEY and SVGAGI. The CDR3 DNA reads as TGTGCCAGCTCTGGGACCGAGAACATTCAGTACTTC. It specifies CASSGTENIQYF.

Note on this clone: This specimen includes other DNA sequences encoding the same CDR3. The chain recombines TRBV18 with TRBJ1-4; 7 positions agree with TRBD1. The CDR3 loop spans 14 amino acids. With 0 bases clipped from V and 8 bases from J, the junction kept 3 bases outside the gene matches. Germline V gene sequence: CDR1 KGHSH, CDR2 LQKENI. The CDR3 bases are TGTGCCAGCTCACCACCGACAGGGCGAGAAAAACTGTTTTTT. This codes for CASSPPTGREKLFF.

Turning to this clone: The same CDR3 also results from other DNA sequences found in this sample. The chain's CDR3 is CASSFGNEQFF. The DNA of the CDR3 is TGTGCCAGCAGTTTCGGTAATGAGCAGTTCTTC. J is TRBJ2-1 and V is TRBV6-5; the D is unclear. There are 11 residues in the CDR3. Germline V CDR1 and CDR2: MNHEY, SVGAGI. The V end lost 4 bases, the J end lost 7 bases, and 5 bases lay between the germline ends.

This chain uses TRBV30 with TRBJ1-2; TRBD1 agrees at 7 bases. V gave up 0 bases and J gave up 4 bases; unmatched junction bases: 14. This CDR3 comprises 17 residues. From germline, CDR1 is GTSNPN and CDR2 SVGIG (reference sequence). As DNA, the CDR3 is TGTGCCTGGAGTGTGCCCCTCCAAGGGGGCCGGAGCTATGGCTACACCTTC. It yields the protein CAWSVPLQGGRSYGYTF.

This clone has only one observation. The gene calls are TRBV2 and TRBJ2-5; 8 bases fit TRBD2. The CDR3 sequence is 20 residues long. Trimming cost V 4 bases and J 4 bases; bases outside gene matches: 23. CDR1 SNHLY and CDR2 FYNNEI come from the germline V gene. CDR3 sequence reads: CASSGVRAAAGAPGRETQYF. The CDR3 DNA reads TGTGCCAGCAGTGGCGTCAGGGCGGCAGCGGGAGCCCCAGGTCGAGAGACCCAGTACTTC. The entire variable domain, with the rest obtained from reference TRBV2 and TRBJ2-5, is as follows: EPEVTQTPSHQVTQMGQEVILRCVPISNHLYFYWYRQILGQKVEFLVSFYNNEISEKSEIFDDQFSVERPDGSNFTLKIRSTKLEDSAMYFCASSGVRAAAGAPGRETQYFGPGTRLLVL.

The V gene is TRBV7-9, the J gene TRBJ2-3; D perhaps matches TRBD2 (7 bases). The V and J ends lost 5 bases and 2 bases respectively, with 17 bases between them. The CDR3 loop spans 16 amino acids. Germline CDR1 and CDR2: SEHNR and FQNEAQ (reference sequence). The CDR3 is CASSDGSGGYTDTQYF. The CDR3 coding sequence is TGTGCCAGCAGCGATGGGTCGGGGGGCTACACAGATACGCAGTATTTT. Drawing the rest from reference TRBV7-9 and TRBJ2-3, the complete variable domain is DTGVSQNPRHKITKRGQNVTFRCDPISEHNRLYWYRQTLGQGPEFLTYFQNEAQLEKSRLLSDRFSAERPKGSFSTLEIQRTEQGDSAMYLCASSDGSGGYTDTQYFGPGTRLTVL.